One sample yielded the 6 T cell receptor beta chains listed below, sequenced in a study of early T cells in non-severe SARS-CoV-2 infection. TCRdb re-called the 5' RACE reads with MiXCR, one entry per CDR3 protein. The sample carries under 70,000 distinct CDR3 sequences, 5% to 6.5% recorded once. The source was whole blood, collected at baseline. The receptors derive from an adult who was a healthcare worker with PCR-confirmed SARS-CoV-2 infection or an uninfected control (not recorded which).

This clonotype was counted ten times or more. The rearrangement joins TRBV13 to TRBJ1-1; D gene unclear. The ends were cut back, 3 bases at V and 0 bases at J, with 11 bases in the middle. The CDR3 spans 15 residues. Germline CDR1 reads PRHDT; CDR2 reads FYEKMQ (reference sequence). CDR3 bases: TGTGCCAGCAGCTTCGCGGGCGCCCTGAACACTGAAGCTTTCTTT. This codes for CASSFAGALNTEAFF.

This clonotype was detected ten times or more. The CDR3 is CASERGGLILHEQYF. The CDR3 coding sequence is TGTGCCAGCGAGCGGGGTGGCCTAATATTGCACGAGCAGTACTTC. The chain employs TRBV2 and TRBJ2-7, with TRBD2 matching over 7 bases. V gave up 8 bases and J gave up 5 bases; unmatched junction bases: 15. Germline assignment: CDR1 SNHLY and CDR2 FYNNEI. The CDR3 runs to 15 residues.

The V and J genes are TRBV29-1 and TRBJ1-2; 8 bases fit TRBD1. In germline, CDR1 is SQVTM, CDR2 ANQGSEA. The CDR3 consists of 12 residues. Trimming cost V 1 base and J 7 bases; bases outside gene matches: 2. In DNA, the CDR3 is TGCAGCGTTGAAGGCAGGGGGCTTGGCTACACCTTC. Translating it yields CSVEGRGLGYTF.

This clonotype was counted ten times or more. The CDR3 loop reads CASSLRRRGDQQYF. The CDR3 DNA is TGTGCCAGCAGTTTAAGAAGACGGGGTGACCAGCAGTACTTC. This chain connects TRBV28 to TRBJ2-7; D may be TRBD2 (5 bases). Trimming pared 2 bases from V and 8 bases from J, leaving 16 bases between. This CDR3 has 14 residues. CDR1 is MDHEN and CDR2 is SYDVKM in the germline V gene.

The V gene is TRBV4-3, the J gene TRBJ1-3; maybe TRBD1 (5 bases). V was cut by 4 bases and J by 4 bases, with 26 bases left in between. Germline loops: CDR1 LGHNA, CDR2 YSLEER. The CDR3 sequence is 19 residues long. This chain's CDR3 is CASSLLRSSGTLGGNTIYF. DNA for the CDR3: TGCGCCAGCAGCCTCCTGAGGAGTTCCGGGACTCTGGGAGGAAACACCATATATTTT.

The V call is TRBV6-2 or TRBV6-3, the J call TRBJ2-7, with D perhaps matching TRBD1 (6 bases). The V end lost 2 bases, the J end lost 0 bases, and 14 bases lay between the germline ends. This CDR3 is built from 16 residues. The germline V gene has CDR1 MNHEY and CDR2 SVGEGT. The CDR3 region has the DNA TGTGCCAGCAGTTACACCCCCGCAGGGGTCTCCTACGAGCAGTACTTC. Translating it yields CASSYTPAGVSYEQYF.